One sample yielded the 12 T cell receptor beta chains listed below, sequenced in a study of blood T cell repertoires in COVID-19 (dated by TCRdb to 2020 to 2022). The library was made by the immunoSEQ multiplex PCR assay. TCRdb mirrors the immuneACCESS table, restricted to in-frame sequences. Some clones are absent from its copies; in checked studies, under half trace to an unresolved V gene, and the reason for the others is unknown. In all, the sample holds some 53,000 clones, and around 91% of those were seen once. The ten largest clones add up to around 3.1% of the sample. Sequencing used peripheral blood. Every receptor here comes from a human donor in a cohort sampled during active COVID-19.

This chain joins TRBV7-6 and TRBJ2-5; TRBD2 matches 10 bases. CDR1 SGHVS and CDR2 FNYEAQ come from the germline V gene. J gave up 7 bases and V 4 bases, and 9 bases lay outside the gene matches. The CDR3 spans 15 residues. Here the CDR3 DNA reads TGTGCCAGCAGCTCAGCGGGGGGGACTAGGGGGACCCAGTACTTC. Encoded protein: CASSSAGGTRGTQYF. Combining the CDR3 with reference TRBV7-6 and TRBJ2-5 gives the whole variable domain GAGVSQSPRYKVTKRGQDVALRCDPISGHVSLYWYRQALGQGPEFLTYFNYEAQQDKSGLPNDRFSAERPEGSISTLTIQRTEQRDSAMYRCASSSAGGTRGTQYFGPGTRLLVL.

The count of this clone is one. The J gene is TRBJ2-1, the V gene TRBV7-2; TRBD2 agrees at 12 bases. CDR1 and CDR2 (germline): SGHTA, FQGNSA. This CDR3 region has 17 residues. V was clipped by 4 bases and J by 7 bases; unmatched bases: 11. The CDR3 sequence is CASSWKGLAGLGNEQFF. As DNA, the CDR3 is TGTGCCAGCAGCTGGAAAGGACTAGCGGGGTTGGGGAATGAGCAGTTCTTC.

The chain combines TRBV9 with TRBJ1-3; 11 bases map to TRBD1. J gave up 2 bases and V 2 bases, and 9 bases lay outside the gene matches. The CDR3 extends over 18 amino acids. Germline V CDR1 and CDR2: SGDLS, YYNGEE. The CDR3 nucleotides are TGTGCCAGCAGCGTGGATCCGCCGGGACAGGGGGCTGGAAACACCATATATTTT. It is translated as CASSVDPPGQGAGNTIYF.

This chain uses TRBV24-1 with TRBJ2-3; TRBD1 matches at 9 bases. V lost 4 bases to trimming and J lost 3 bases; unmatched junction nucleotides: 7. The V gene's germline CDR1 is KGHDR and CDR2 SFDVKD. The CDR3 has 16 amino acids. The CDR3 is CATSDWGQGITDTQYF. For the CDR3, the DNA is TGTGCCACCAGTGACTGGGGACAGGGTATTACAGATACGCAGTATTTT.

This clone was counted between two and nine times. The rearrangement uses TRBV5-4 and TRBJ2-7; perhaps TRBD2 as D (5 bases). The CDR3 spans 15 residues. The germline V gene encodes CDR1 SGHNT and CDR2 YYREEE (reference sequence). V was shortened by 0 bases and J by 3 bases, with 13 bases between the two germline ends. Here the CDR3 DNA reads TGTGCCAGCAGCTTGGGTGGAGGTACTCGCTACGAGCAGTACTTC. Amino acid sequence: CASSLGGGTRYEQYF.

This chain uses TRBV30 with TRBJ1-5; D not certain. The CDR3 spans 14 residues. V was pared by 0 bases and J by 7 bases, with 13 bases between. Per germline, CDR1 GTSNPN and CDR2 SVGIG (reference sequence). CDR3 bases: TGTGCCTGGAGTGTATCCTCGCGCGGGCAGCCCCAGCATTTT. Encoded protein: CAWSVSSRGQPQHF.

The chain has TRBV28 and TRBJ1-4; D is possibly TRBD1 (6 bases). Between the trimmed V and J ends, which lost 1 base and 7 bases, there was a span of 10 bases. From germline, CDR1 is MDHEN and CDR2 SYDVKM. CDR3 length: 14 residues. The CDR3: CASSLSGGSEKLFF. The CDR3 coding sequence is TGTGCCAGCAGTTTATCGGGGGGCAGTGAAAAACTGTTTTTT.

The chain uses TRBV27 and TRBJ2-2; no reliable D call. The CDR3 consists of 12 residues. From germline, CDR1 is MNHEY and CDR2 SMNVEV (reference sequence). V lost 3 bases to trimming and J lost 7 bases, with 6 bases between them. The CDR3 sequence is CASSFRSGELFF. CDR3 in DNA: TGTGCCAGCAGTTTCCGGAGCGGGGAGCTGTTTTTT.

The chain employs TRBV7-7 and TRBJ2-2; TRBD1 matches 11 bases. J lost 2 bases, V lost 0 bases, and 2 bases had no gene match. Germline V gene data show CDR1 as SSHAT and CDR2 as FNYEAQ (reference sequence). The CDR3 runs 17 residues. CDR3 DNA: TGTGCCAGCAGCTTAGCGGGACAGGGGGGTAACACCGGGGAGCTGTTTTTT. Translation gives CASSLAGQGGNTGELFF.

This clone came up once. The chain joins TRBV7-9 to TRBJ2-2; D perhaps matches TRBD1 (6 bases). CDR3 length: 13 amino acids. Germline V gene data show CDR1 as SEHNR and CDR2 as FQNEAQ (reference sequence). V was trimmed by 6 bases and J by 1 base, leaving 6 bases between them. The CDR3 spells CASRGQNTGELFF. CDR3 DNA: TGTGCCAGCAGGGGACAGAACACCGGGGAGCTGTTTTTT. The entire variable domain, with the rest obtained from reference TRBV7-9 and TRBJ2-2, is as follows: DTGVSQNPRHKITKRGQNVTFRCDPISEHNRLYWYRQTLGQGPEFLTYFQNEAQLEKSRLLSDRFSAERPKGSFSTLEIQRTEQGDSAMYLCASRGQNTGELFFGEGSRLTVL.

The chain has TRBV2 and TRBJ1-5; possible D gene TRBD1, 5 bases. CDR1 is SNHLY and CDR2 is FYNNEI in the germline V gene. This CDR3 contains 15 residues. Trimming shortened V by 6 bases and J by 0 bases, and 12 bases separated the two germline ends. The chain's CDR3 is CASSKGRDSNQPQHF. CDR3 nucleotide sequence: TGTGCCAGCAGCAAGGGGCGGGATAGCAATCAGCCCCAGCATTTT.

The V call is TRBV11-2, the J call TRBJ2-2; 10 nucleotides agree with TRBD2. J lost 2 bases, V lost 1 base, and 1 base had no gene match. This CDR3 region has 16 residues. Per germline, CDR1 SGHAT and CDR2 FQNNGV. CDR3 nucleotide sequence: TGTGCCAGCAGCTTAGGGACTAGCGGTAACACCGGGGAGCTGTTTTTT. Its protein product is CASSLGTSGNTGELFF.